The next 16 T cell receptor beta chains were all read from a single sample in a study of shared T cell receptors in the human thymus. The method was immunoSEQ multiplex PCR; TCRdb's version includes in-frame clones alone and lacks a portion of them. The repertoire holds approximately 400,000 clones, with 95% as singletons. The material sequenced was thymocytes. These TCRs come from a human donor.

This clone occurred once. Here the CDR3 reads CASSLCPGVGGTEAFF. CDR3 nucleotide sequence: TGTGCCAGCAGTTTATGCCCAGGGGTAGGGGGCACTGAAGCTTTCTTT. The J gene is TRBJ1-1, the V gene TRBV28; D is possibly TRBD1 (6 bases). The CDR3 totals 16 residues. The germline CDR1 and CDR2 sequences are MDHEN and SYDVKM. Trimming stripped 0 bases from V and 4 bases from J, with 15 bases between.

The genes are TRBV9 and TRBJ2-1; TRBD2 matches at 8 bases. The CDR3 consists of 21 residues. Germline V gene data show CDR1 as SGDLS and CDR2 as YYNGEE. Germline trimming cut 2 bases from V and 0 bases from J; bases unmatched to any gene: 19. The CDR3 coding sequence is TGTGCCAGCAGCGTCCCCCCGGTAGCGGGGACAAGGTTCCTCTCCTACAATGAGCAGTTCTTC. Translated, it gives CASSVPPVAGTRFLSYNEQFF. The whole variable domain, remainder taken from reference TRBV9 and TRBJ2-1, is DSGVTQTPKHLITATGQRVTLRCSPRSGDLSVYWYQQSLDQGLQFLIQYYNGEERAKGNILERFSAQQFPDLHSELNLSSLELGDSALYFCASSVPPVAGTRFLSYNEQFFGPGTRLTVL.

The chain joins TRBV2 to TRBJ1-5; D perhaps matches TRBD1 (5 bases). This CDR3 is 16 amino acids long. Trimming pared 2 bases from V and 1 base from J, leaving 12 bases between. The germline gives CDR1 SNHLY, CDR2 FYNNEI. CDR3: CASSEPQVGSNQPQHF. DNA for the CDR3: TGTGCCAGCAGTGAACCACAGGTGGGAAGCAATCAGCCCCAGCATTTT.

The chain has TRBV5-1 and TRBJ2-1; D uncertain. Germline assignment: CDR1 SGHRS and CDR2 YFSETQ. The CDR3 loop spans 16 amino acids. The V gene lost 0 bases and the J gene lost 0 bases, with 10 bases spanning the gap. CDR3 sequence (DNA): TGCGCCAGCAGCTTGGGAAACAGAGTCTCCTACAATGAGCAGTTCTTC. Translated, it gives CASSLGNRVSYNEQFF.

The V call is TRBV5-1, the J call TRBJ1-2, with TRBD1 identical over 9 bases. V dropped 4 bases and J dropped 4; count of bases not matched to a gene: 8. The CDR3 contains 15 residues. Per germline, CDR1 SGHRS and CDR2 YFSETQ. DNA for the CDR3: TGCGCCAGCAGCCCGTGGACAGGGGAGGTCTATGGCTACACCTTC. Translating it yields CASSPWTGEVYGYTF.

On this clone: Distinct nucleotide sequences in the sample also encode this CDR3. The gene calls are TRBV14 and TRBJ2-7, with 9 nucleotides matching TRBD1. There are 14 residues in the CDR3. The J segment lost 2 bases and the V segment lost 4 bases, leaving 3 bases of the junction unmatched. CDR1 is SGHDN, CDR2 FVKESK, per germline. The CDR3 loop is CASSPGQGTYEQYF. The CDR3 region has the DNA TGTGCCAGCAGCCCGGGACAGGGAACCTACGAGCAGTACTTC.

This clone showed up just once. The rearrangement uses TRBV13 and TRBJ2-1; possible D gene TRBD1, 5 bases. The CDR3 has 13 residues. V was trimmed by 6 bases and J by 9 bases, leaving 15 bases between them. Germline V gene sequence: CDR1 PRHDT, CDR2 FYEKMQ (reference sequence). The CDR3 protein is CASRPDPRGEQFF. In DNA, the CDR3 is TGTGCCAGCAGGCCCGACCCTAGGGGTGAGCAGTTCTTC.

The chain joins TRBV11-1 to TRBJ2-1; TRBD2 matches 7 bases. J was trimmed by 4 bases and V by 1 base; bases with no gene match: 7. Germline values: CDR1 SGHAT, CDR2 FQDESV (reference sequence). The CDR3 runs to 16 residues. CDR3 residues: CASSLGTGGLYNEQFF. The CDR3, as DNA: TGTGCCAGCAGCTTAGGTACGGGAGGCCTGTACAATGAGCAGTTCTTC.

J is TRBJ2-5 and V is TRBV27; 10 bases align to TRBD2. This CDR3 is 15 amino acids long. Germline trimming cut 3 bases from V and 4 bases from J; bases unmatched to any gene: 5. Germline V gives CDR1 MNHEY, CDR2 SMNVEV (reference sequence). The CDR3 sequence is CASSFLSGGGETQYF. As DNA, the CDR3 is TGTGCCAGCAGTTTTCTGAGCGGGGGGGGAGAGACCCAGTACTTC.

This clone has a single count. The rearrangement links TRBV6-1 to TRBJ2-5; D is possibly TRBD1 (5 bases). This CDR3 comprises 15 residues. Trimming stripped 6 bases from V and 2 bases from J, with 16 bases between. CDR1 MNHNS and CDR2 SASEGT come from the germline V gene. The CDR3 loop reads CASSPKGNSQETQYF. CDR3 coding DNA: TGTGCCAGCAGCCCTAAGGGGAACTCTCAAGAGACCCAGTACTTC.

The chain carries TRBV27 and TRBJ2-7, with TRBD2 matching 11 bases. V trimming: 4 bases; J trimming: 3 bases; junction bases outside the gene matches: 5. CDR3 size: 15 residues. Germline loops: CDR1 MNHEY, CDR2 SMNVEV (reference sequence). DNA of the CDR3: TGTGCCAGCAGTTCCGGGACTAGCGGAGTCTACGAGCAGTACTTC. Its translation: CASSSGTSGVYEQYF.

This clone was counted a single time. J is TRBJ2-3 and V is TRBV18; 8 bases align to TRBD1. The V gene end was trimmed by 2 bases and the J gene end by 0 bases; junction bases not matched to a gene: 4. Germline V gene sequence: CDR1 KGHSH, CDR2 LQKENI. CDR3 length equals 16 residues. The CDR3, as DNA: TGTGCCAGCTCACCAAGACAGGGGCCTAGCACAGATACGCAGTATTTT. The encoded protein is CASSPRQGPSTDTQYF.

The chain has TRBV13 and TRBJ2-3, with TRBD2 identical over 12 bases. Germline assignment: CDR1 PRHDT and CDR2 FYEKMQ (reference sequence). The CDR3 sequence is 15 residues long. With 4 bases clipped from V and 2 bases from J, the junction kept 1 base outside the gene matches. CDR3 sequence: CASSSSGRDTDTQYF. CDR3 bases: TGTGCCAGCAGCTCTAGCGGGAGGGACACAGATACGCAGTATTTT. Combining the CDR3 with reference TRBV13 and TRBJ2-3 gives the whole variable domain AAGVIQSPRHLIKEKRETATLKCYPIPRHDTVYWYQQGPGQDPQFLISFYEKMQSDKGSIPDRFSAQQFSDYHSELNMSSLELGDSALYFCASSSSGRDTDTQYFGPGTRLTVL.

The chain combines TRBV2 with TRBJ1-3; the match to TRBD1 covers 9 bases. Trimming took 3 bases from V and 4 from J; bases not matched to a gene: 7. The CDR3 is 16 residues long. Germline lookup yields CDR1 SNHLY and CDR2 FYNNEI. Here the CDR3 reads CASSESGTGYGNTIYF. CDR3 DNA sequence: TGTGCCAGCAGTGAGTCCGGGACAGGGTACGGAAACACCATATATTTT.

The rearrangement links TRBV27 to TRBJ2-3, with TRBD1 identical over 7 bases. V lost 5 bases and J lost 4; bases outside the gene matches: 6. CDR1 is MNHEY, CDR2 SMNVEV, per germline (reference sequence). The CDR3 runs to 14 residues. CDR3 loop: CASSQGGAADTQYF. CDR3 bases: TGTGCCAGCAGTCAAGGGGGCGCAGCAGATACGCAGTATTTT.

This CDR3 is CASSVYQPQHF. Written as DNA, the CDR3 is TGTGCCAGCAGTGTCTATCAGCCCCAGCATTTT. The chain uses TRBV28 and TRBJ1-5; no clear D gene. Germline CDR1 reads MDHEN; CDR2 reads SYDVKM. This CDR3 region has 11 residues. Trimming removed 5 bases at V and 5 bases at J, with 4 bases between.